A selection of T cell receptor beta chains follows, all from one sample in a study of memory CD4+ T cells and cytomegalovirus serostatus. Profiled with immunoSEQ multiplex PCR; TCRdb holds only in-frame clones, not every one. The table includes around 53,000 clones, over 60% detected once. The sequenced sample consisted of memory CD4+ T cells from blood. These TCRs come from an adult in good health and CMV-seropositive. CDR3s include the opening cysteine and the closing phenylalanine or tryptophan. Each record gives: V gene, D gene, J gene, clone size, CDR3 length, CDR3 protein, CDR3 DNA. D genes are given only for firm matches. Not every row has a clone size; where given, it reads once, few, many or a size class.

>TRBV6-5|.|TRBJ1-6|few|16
CASSSTGAGNNSPLHF
TGTGCCAGCAGTTCCACGGGGGCGGGGAATAATTCACCCCTCCACTTT
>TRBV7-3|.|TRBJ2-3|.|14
CASRPGGPTDTQYF
TGTGCCAGCAGGCCAGGCGGCCCTACAGATACGCAGTATTTT
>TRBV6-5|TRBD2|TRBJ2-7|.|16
CASSYAGTSGRREQYF
TGTGCCAGCAGTTACGCGGGGACTAGCGGGAGACGAGAGCAGTACTTC
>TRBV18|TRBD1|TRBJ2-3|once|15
CASSAGTGVTDTQYF
TGTGCCAGCTCAGCCGGGACAGGGGTCACAGATACGCAGTATTTT
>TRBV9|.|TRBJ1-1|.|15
CASSVVGVGNTEAFF
TGTGCCAGCAGCGTAGTTGGGGTGGGGAACACTGAAGCTTTCTTT
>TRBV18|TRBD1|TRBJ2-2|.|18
CASSLLPGQGLGTGELFF
TGTGCCAGCTCATTACTCCCGGGACAGGGATTGGGCACCGGGGAGCTGTTTTTT
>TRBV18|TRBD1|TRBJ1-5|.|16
CASSPSPPGQGRPQHF
TGTGCCAGCTCACCGTCCCCCCCGGGACAGGGTAGGCCCCAGCATTTT
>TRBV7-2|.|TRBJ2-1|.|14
CASSPQGSDNEQFF
TGTGCCAGCAGCCCCCAGGGGAGCGATAATGAGCAGTTCTTC
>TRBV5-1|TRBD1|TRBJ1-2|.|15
CASRTGTGSNYGYTF
TGCGCCAGCAGAACCGGGACAGGGTCTAACTATGGCTACACCTTC
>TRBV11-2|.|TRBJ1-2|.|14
CATTFPRYSYGYTF
TGTGCCACGACTTTTCCCCGTTATAGCTATGGCTACACCTTC
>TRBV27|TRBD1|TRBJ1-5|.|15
CASSNTGGNNQPQHF
TGTGCCAGCAGTAACACAGGGGGGAACAATCAGCCCCAGCATTTT
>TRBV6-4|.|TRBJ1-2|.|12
CASSEGGGGYTF
TGTGCCAGCAGTGAAGGTGGTGGCGGCTACACCTTC
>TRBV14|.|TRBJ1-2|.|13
CASSPDGNYGYTF
TGTGCCAGCAGCCCGGACGGAAACTATGGCTACACCTTC
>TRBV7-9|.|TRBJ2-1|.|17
CASSGGLADVGDNEQFF
TGTGCCAGCAGTGGGGGGCTAGCAGACGTCGGAGACAATGAGCAGTTCTTC
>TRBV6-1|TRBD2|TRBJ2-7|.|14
CASSEREGGYEQYF
TGTGCCAGCAGTGAACGGGAGGGGGGATACGAGCAGTACTTC
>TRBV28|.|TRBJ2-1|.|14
CASALGAPYNEQFF
TGTGCCAGCGCCCTGGGAGCCCCCTACAATGAGCAGTTCTTC
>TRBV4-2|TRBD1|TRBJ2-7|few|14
CASSQGQGTYEQYF
TGTGCCAGCAGCCAGGGACAGGGGACCTACGAGCAGTACTTC
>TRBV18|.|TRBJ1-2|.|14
CASSPPLQGYGYTF
TGTGCCAGCTCACCACCTTTACAGGGCTATGGCTACACCTTC
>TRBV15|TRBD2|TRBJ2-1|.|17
CATSAPRTSGRPGEQFF
TGTGCCACCAGCGCTCCAAGGACTAGCGGGAGACCGGGCGAGCAGTTCTTC
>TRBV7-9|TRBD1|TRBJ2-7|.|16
CASSLEEGQGHKEQYF
TGTGCCAGCAGCTTAGAAGAAGGACAGGGACATAAGGAGCAGTACTTC
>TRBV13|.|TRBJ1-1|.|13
CASSPYRNTEAFF
TGTGCCAGCAGCCCTTACAGGAACACTGAAGCTTTCTTT
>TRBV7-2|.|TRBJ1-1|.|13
CASSLNRDIRAFF
TGTGCCAGCAGCTTAAACCGGGACATCCGAGCTTTCTTT
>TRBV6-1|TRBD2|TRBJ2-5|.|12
CASSEMGLGQYF
TGTGCCAGCAGTGAAATGGGACTAGGCCAGTACTTC
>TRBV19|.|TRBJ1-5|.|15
CASRTKTPSNQPQHF
TGTGCCAGTAGGACGAAGACACCTAGCAATCAGCCCCAGCATTTT
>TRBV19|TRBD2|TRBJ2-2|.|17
CASSITSGRASGGELFF
TGTGCCAGTAGTATCACTAGCGGGAGGGCCTCTGGCGGGGAGCTGTTTTTT
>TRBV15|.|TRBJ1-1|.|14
CATSRDRRGPEAFF
TGTGCCACCAGCAGAGATCGCCGCGGGCCCGAAGCTTTCTTT
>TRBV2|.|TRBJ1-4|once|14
CASRDKDLSVKLFF
TGTGCCAGCAGGGACAAGGATCTGAGCGTAAAACTGTTTTTT
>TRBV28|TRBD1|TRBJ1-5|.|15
CASRRGGGRNQPQHF
TGTGCCAGCAGGAGGGGAGGGGGCCGCAATCAGCCCCAGCATTTT
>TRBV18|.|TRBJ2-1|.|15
CASSPGGIYLNEQFF
TGTGCCAGCTCACCCGGAGGAATATATCTCAATGAGCAGTTCTTC
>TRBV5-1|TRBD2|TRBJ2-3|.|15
CASSPRGGQTDTQYF
TGCGCCAGCAGCCCGCGGGGGGGCCAAACAGATACGCAGTATTTT
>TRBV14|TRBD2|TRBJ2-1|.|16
CASTAVMLAGLSEQFF
TGTGCCAGCACAGCGGTTATGCTAGCGGGACTATCCGAGCAGTTCTTC
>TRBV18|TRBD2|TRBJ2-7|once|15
CASSRSSGSPYEQYF
TGTGCCAGCTCACGGTCTAGCGGGAGTCCGTACGAGCAGTACTTC
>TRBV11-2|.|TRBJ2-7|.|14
CASSLGGYSYEQYF
TGTGCCAGCAGCTTGGGCGGGTACTCCTACGAGCAGTACTTC
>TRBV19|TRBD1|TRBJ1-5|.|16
CASSTRDRGGNQPQHF
TGTGCCAGTAGTACCCGGGACAGGGGTGGAAATCAGCCCCAGCATTTT
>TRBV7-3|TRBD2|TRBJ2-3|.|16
CASSLALSGPRDTQYF
TGTGCCAGCAGCTTAGCCCTTAGCGGGCCGAGGGATACGCAGTATTTT
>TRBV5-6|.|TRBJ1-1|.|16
CASSLRGWYSDTEAFF
TGTGCCAGCAGCTTAAGAGGGTGGTATTCGGACACTGAAGCTTTCTTT
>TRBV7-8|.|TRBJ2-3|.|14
CASTQGGVRDTQYF
TGTGCCTCCACCCAAGGGGGGGTAAGAGATACGCAGTATTTT
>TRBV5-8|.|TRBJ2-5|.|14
CASSPLGGTYAQYF
TGTGCCAGCAGCCCCCTGGGCGGGACTTATGCCCAGTACTTC
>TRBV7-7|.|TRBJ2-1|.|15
CASSLSDYQGNEQFF
TGTGCTAGCAGCTTATCGGACTATCAGGGGAATGAGCAGTTCTTC
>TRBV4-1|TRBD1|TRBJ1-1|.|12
CASSRPDRDAFF
TGCGCCAGCAGCCGTCCGGACAGGGATGCTTTCTTT
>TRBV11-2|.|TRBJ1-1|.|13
CASSLVQYTEAFF
TGTGCCAGCAGCTTAGTACAGTACACTGAAGCTTTCTTT
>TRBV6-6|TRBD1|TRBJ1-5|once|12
CASRTGRQPQHF
TGTGCCAGCAGGACAGGGAGACAGCCCCAGCATTTT
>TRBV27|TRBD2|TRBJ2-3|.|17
CASSLSARLAGTDTQYF
TGTGCCAGCAGTTTATCGGCTCGACTAGCGGGAACCGATACGCAGTATTTT
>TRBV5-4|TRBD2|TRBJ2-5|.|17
CASSLPLAGVRQETQYF
TGTGCCAGCAGCTTACCTCTAGCGGGAGTGCGGCAAGAGACCCAGTACTTC
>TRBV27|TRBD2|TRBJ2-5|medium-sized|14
CASKTSGKGETQYF
TGTGCCAGCAAGACTAGCGGGAAAGGAGAGACCCAGTACTTC
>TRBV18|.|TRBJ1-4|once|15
CASSPNQGRREKLFF
TGTGCCAGCTCACCGAACCAGGGGAGGCGGGAAAAACTGTTTTTT
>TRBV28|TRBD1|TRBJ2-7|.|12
CASHRGTYEQYF
TGTGCTAGCCACAGGGGGACCTACGAGCAGTACTTC
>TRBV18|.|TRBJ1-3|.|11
CASSPQDTIYF
TGTGCCAGCTCACCTCAGGACACCATATATTTT
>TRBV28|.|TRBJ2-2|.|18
CASSSPGRGRKSTGELFF
TGTGCCAGCAGTTCCCCGGGGCGGGGGCGGAAGAGCACCGGGGAGCTGTTTTTT
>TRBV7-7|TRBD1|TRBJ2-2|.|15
CASSPGQGNTGELFF
TGTGCTAGCAGCCCGGGACAGGGGAACACCGGGGAGCTGTTTTTT
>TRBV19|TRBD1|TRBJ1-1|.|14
CATWDSRMNTEAFF
TGTGCCACCTGGGACAGTCGCATGAACACTGAAGCTTTCTTT